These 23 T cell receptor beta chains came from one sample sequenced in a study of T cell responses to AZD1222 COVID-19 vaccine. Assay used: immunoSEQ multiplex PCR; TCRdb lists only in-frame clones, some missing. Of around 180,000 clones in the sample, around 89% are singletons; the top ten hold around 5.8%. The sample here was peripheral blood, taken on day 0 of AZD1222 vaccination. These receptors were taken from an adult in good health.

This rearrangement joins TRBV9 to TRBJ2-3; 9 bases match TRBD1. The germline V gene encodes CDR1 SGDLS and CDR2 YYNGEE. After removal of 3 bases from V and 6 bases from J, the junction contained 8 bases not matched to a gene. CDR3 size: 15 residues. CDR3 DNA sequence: TGTGCCAGCAGCGCGAGGGACAGGGTCGCCGATACGCAGTATTTT. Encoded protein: CASSARDRVADTQYF.

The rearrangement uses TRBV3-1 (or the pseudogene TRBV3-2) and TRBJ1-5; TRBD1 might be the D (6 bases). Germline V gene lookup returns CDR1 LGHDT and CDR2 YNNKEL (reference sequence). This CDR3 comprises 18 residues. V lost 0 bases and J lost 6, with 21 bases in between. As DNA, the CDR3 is TGTGCCAGCAGCCAAGATCTTGCCGACGACAGGTCCCCTCAGCCCCAGCATTTT. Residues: CASSQDLADDRSPQPQHF.

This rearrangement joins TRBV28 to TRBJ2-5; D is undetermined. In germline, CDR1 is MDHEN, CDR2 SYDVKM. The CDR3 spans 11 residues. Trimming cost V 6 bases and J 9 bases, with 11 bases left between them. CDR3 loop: CASRSPEAQYF. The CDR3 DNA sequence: TGTGCCAGCAGGTCGCCTGAGGCCCAGTACTTC.

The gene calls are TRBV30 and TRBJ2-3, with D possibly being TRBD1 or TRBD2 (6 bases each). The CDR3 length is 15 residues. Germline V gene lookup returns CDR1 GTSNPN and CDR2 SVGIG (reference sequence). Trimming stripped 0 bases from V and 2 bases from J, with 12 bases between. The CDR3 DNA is TGTGCCTGGAGTGTATTGACGGGGGCCACAGATACGCAGTATTTT. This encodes CAWSVLTGATDTQYF.

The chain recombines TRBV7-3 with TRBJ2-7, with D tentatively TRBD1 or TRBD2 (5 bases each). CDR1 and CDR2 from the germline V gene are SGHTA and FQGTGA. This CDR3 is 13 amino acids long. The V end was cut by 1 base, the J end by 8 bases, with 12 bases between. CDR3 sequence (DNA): TGTGCCAGCAGCTTAAACCCCACGGGACAGCAGTACTTC. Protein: CASSLNPTGQQYF.

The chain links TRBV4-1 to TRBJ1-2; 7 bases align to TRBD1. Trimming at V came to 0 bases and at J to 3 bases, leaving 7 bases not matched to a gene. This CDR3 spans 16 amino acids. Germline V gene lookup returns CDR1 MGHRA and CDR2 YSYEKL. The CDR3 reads CASSQERGQRYYGYTF. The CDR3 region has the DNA TGCGCCAGCAGCCAAGAGAGGGGACAGAGGTACTATGGCTACACCTTC.

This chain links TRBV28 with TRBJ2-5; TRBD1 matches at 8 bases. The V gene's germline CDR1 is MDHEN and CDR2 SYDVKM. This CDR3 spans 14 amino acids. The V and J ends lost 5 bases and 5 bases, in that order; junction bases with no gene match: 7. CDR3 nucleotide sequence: TGTGCCAGCAGTGCCCCGGACAGGGCGGAGACCCAGTACTTC. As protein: CASSAPDRAETQYF.

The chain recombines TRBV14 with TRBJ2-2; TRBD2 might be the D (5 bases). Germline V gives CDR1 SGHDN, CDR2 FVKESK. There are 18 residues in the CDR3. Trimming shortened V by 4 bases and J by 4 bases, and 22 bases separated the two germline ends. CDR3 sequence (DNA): TGTGCCAGCAGCCGCCTTGTCGGCACGAGGGCTACCACCGGGGAGCTGTTTTTT. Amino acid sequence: CASSRLVGTRATTGELFF.

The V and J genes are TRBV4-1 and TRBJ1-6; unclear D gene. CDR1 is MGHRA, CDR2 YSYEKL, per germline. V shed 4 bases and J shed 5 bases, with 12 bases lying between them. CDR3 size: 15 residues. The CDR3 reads CASSRSRQDNSPLHF. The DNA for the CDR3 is TGCGCCAGCAGCCGAAGCCGGCAGGATAATTCACCCCTCCACTTT.

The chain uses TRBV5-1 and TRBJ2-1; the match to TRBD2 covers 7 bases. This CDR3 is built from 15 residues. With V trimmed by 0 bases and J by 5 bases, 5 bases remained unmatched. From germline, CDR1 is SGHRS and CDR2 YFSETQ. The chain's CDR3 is CASSLEGRDHNEQFF. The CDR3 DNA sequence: TGCGCCAGCAGCTTGGAAGGGAGGGATCACAATGAGCAGTTCTTC.

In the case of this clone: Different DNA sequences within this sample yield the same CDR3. The CDR3 here is CASSLYYGYTF. Written as DNA, the CDR3 is TGTGCCAGCAGTTTGTATTATGGCTACACCTTC. The rearrangement uses TRBV28 and TRBJ1-2; D remains unclear. The length of the CDR3 is 11 residues. V was pared by 3 bases and J by 5 bases, with 4 bases between. CDR1 MDHEN and CDR2 SYDVKM come from the germline V gene.

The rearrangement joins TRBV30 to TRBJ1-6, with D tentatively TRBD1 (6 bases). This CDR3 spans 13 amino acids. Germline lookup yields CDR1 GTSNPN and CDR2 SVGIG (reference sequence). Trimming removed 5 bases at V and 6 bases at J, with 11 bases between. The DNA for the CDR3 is TGTGCCTGGCGAGGACAGCTTAATTCACCCCTCCACTTT. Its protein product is CAWRGQLNSPLHF.

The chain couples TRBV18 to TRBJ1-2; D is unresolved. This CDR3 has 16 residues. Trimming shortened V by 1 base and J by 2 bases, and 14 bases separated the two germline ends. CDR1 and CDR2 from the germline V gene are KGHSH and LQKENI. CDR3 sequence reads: CASSPLFPKANYGYTF. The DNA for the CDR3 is TGTGCCAGCTCACCACTGTTCCCTAAGGCCAACTATGGCTACACCTTC. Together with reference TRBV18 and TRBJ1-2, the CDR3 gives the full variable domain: NAGVMQNPRHLVRRRGQEARLRCSPMKGHSHVYWYRQLPEEGLKFMVYLQKENIIDESGMPKERFSAEFPKEGPSILRIQQVVRGDSAAYFCASSPLFPKANYGYTFGSGTRLTVV.

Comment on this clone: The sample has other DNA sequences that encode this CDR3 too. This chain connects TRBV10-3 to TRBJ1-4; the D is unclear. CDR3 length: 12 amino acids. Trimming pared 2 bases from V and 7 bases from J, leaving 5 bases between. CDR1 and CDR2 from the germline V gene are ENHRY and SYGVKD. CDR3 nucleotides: TGTGCCATCAGTGAGCGGGGTGAAAAACTGTTTTTT. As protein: CAISERGEKLFF.

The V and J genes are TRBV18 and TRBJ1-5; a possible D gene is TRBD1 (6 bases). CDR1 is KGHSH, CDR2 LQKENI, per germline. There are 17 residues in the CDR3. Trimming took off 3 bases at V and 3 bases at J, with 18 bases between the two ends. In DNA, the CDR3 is TGTGCCAGCTCACCCCCAGGAAGGGGGGGGCACAATCAGCCCCAGCATTTT. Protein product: CASSPPGRGGHNQPQHF.

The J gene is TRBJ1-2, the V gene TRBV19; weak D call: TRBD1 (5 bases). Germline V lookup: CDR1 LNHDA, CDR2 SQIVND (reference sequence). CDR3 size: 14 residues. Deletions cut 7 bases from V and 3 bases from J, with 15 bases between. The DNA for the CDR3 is TGTGCCAGTACCGAAATTGGGGGTTACTATGGCTACACCTTC. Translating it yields CASTEIGGYYGYTF. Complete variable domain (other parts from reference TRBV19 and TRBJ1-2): DGGITQSPKYLFRKEGQNVTLSCEQNLNHDAMYWYRQDPGQGLRLIYYSQIVNDFQKGDIAEGYSVSREKKESFPLTVTSAQKNPTAFYLCASTEIGGYYGYTFGSGTRLTVV.

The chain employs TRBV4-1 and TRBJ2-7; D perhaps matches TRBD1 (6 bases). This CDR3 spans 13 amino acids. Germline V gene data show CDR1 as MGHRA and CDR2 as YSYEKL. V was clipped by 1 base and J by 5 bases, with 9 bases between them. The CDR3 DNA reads TGCGCCAGCAGCCAAGGGAAGGGGGACGAGCAGTACTTC. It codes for CASSQGKGDEQYF.

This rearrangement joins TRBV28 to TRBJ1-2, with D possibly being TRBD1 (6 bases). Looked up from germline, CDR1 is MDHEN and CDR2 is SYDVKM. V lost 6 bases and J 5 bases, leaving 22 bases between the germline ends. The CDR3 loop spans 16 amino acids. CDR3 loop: CASSHRGQEGAYGYTF. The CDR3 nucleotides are TGTGCCAGCAGCCACCGGGGGCAGGAGGGAGCGTATGGCTACACCTTC.

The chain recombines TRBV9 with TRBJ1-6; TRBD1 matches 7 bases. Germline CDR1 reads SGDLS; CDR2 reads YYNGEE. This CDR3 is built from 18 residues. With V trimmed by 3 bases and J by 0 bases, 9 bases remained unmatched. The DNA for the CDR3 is TGTGCCAGCAGCGCCCCGACAGGGACGAGCTCCTATAATTCACCCCTCCACTTT. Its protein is CASSAPTGTSSYNSPLHF.

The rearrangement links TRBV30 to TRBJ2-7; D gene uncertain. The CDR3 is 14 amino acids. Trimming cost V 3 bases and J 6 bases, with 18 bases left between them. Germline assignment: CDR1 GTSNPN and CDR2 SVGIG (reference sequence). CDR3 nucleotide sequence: TGTGCCTGGAGGACCGGGCCGATGGGTGGCGAGCAGTACTTC. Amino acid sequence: CAWRTGPMGGEQYF.

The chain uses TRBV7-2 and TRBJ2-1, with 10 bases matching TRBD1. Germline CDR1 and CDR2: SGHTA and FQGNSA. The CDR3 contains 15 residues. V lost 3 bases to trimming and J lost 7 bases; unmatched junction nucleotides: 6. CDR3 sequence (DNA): TGTGCCAGCAGCTTTGGACAGGGGGTTGAAAATGAGCAGTTCTTC. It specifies CASSFGQGVENEQFF. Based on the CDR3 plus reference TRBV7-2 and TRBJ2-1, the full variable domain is GAGVSQSPSNKVTEKGKDVELRCDPISGHTALYWYRQSLGQGLEFLIYFQGNSAPDKSGLPSDRFSAERTGGSVSTLTIQRTQQEDSAVYLCASSFGQGVENEQFFGPGTRLTVL.

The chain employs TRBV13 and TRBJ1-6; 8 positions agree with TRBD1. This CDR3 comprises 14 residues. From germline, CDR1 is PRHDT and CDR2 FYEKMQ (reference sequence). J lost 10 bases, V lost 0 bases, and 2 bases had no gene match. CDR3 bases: TGTGCCAGCAGCTTAGGGACAGGGGTCTCACCCCTCCACTTT. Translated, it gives CASSLGTGVSPLHF.

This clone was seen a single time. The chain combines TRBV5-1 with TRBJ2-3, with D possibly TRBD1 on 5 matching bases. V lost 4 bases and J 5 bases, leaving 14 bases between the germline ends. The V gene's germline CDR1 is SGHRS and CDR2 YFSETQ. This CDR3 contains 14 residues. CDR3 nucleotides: TGCGCCAGCAGCCTAAGACGACAGAAAGATACGCAGTATTTT. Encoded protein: CASSLRRQKDTQYF.